This note documents a single TCR beta chain sequence. The sample originates from a study of OX40 agonist ivuxolimab in advanced cancers. The CDR3 consists of 14 residues. The J segment lost 4 bases and the V segment lost 4 bases, leaving 6 bases of the junction unmatched. Germline CDR1 SQVTM, CDR2 ANQGSEA. Sequencing was performed with immunoSEQ multiplex PCR; in TCRdb, only in-frame clones are kept and a portion is missing. The data hold 13,000 or so clones, with about three quarters observed a single time. The rearrangement links TRBV29-1 to TRBJ2-5, with 10 nucleotides matching TRBD2. Sequencing was performed on CD4+ or CD8+ T cells sorted from blood, taken in a trial of the OX40 agonist ivuxolimab. The origin of this receptor is an adult with an advanced solid tumor such as melanoma, head and neck, liver or kidney cancer. The CDR3 protein is CSVGSGRAPETQYF. The DNA for the CDR3 is TGCAGCGTTGGCAGCGGGAGGGCGCCAGAGACCCAGTACTTC.